The 26 T cell receptor beta chains below were found in one sample sequenced in a study of T cells in Graves' hyperthyroidism and ophthalmopathy. Amplification yielded TCR beta CDR3 regions, with RNA transcripts as the source. The HTBI primer set drove a first-round RT-PCR of the TCR CDR3. MiXCR, applied by TCRdb to the multiplex PCR reads, yields one record per CDR3 protein. The data show about 560,000 distinct CDR3 sequences, 16% seen once. Sequenced material: blood. These receptors all come from a woman younger than 30 with Graves' hyperthyroidism.

This clonotype has a count of ten or more. V usage is TRBV5-1 and J usage is TRBJ1-2; TRBD1 might be the D (5 bases). This CDR3 spans 12 amino acids. Germline V lookup: CDR1 SGHRS, CDR2 YFSETQ. Between the trimmed V and J ends, which lost 2 bases and 4 bases, there was a span of 6 bases. In DNA, the CDR3 is TGCGCCAGCAGCTTTGACAGCTATGGCTACACCTTC. Its protein is CASSFDSYGYTF. Full variable domain (remainder filled in from reference TRBV5-1 and TRBJ1-2): KAGVTQTPRYLIKTRGQQVTLSCSPISGHRSVSWYQQTPGQGLQFLFEYFSETQRNKGNFPGRFSGRQFSNSRSEMNVSTLELGDSALYLCASSFDSYGYTFGSGTRLTVV.

The chain recombines TRBV5-1 with TRBJ2-3, with D perhaps TRBD1 (6 bases). The ends were cut back, 0 bases at V and 3 bases at J, with 29 bases in the middle. There are 21 residues in the CDR3. Germline assignment: CDR1 SGHRS and CDR2 YFSETQ. Here the CDR3 DNA reads TGCGCCAGCAGCTTGGCGGAGAACAGGGTTCGGCGCGCAAAGGGGACAGATACGCAGTATTTT. Residues: CASSLAENRVRRAKGTDTQYF.

This clonotype was detected only a few times. The V and J genes are TRBV3-1 and TRBJ2-2; D may be TRBD1 (5 bases). The V end lost 7 bases, the J end lost 6 bases, and 9 bases lay between the germline ends. CDR1 is LGHDT and CDR2 is YNNKEL in the germline V gene (reference sequence). The CDR3 has 12 amino acids. CDR3 loop: CASINRPGELFF. CDR3 nucleotides: TGTGCCAGCATTAACAGGCCCGGGGAGCTGTTTTTT.

This clonotype was detected ten times or more. CDR3 DNA sequence: TGTGCCAGCAGTCCCCCAGGCGAGCGCAAAAACATTCAGTACTTC. Its translation: CASSPPGERKNIQYF. This chain joins TRBV28 and TRBJ2-4; D uncertain. The germline gives CDR1 MDHEN, CDR2 SYDVKM. V lost 5 bases and J 3 bases, leaving 14 bases between the germline ends. The CDR3 consists of 15 residues.

This clonotype was observed a single time. The chain links TRBV6-1 to TRBJ2-3, with D possibly TRBD1 on 6 matching bases. CDR1 and CDR2 (germline): MNHNS, SASEGT. This CDR3 has 15 amino acids. V lost 6 bases and J lost 4, with 17 bases in between. The CDR3 region is CASSVTGNYADTQYF. The CDR3 region has the DNA TGTGCCAGCAGCGTAACAGGGAATTATGCAGATACGCAGTATTTT.

This clonotype was picked up many times. The V call is TRBV27, the J call TRBJ1-5, with TRBD1 identical over 7 bases. CDR1 MNHEY and CDR2 SMNVEV come from the germline V gene (reference sequence). The CDR3 runs to 15 residues. V was pared by 5 bases and J by 3 bases, with 7 bases of the junction left unmatched. The CDR3 loop reads CASSVAGQLNQPQHF. CDR3 bases: TGTGCCAGCAGTGTAGCGGGACAGCTCAATCAGCCCCAGCATTTT.

This clonotype was found many times. V and J are TRBV28 and TRBJ2-5; TRBD1 is a possible D gene (5 bases). CDR3 size: 14 residues. V gave up 6 bases and J gave up 5 bases, with 16 bases separating them. CDR1 MDHEN and CDR2 SYDVKM come from the germline V gene. In DNA, the CDR3 is TGTGCCAGCAGCCCTCAGGGAAGGCTCGAGACCCAGTACTTC. It codes for CASSPQGRLETQYF.

This clonotype was counted ten times or more. This rearrangement joins TRBV7-2 to TRBJ2-3, with 14 bases that match TRBD2. Germline V gene sequence: CDR1 SGHTA, CDR2 FQGNSA. The ends lost 3 bases at V and 5 bases at J; junction bases unmatched: 1. The CDR3 totals 15 residues. This CDR3 is CASSLGLAGVDTQYF. The CDR3 nucleotides read TGTGCCAGCAGCTTGGGACTAGCGGGAGTAGATACGCAGTATTTT.

This clonotype has more than one count but fewer than ten. This rearrangement joins TRBV10-2 to TRBJ2-1, with TRBD1 matching 7 bases. The CDR3 extends over 14 amino acids. The germline CDR1 and CDR2 sequences are WSHSY and SAAADI. After removal of 7 bases from V and 4 bases from J, the junction contained 7 bases not matched to a gene. The DNA of the CDR3 is TGCGCCAGCAAGGCACAGGGGTCTTACAATGAGCAGTTCTTC. It encodes CASKAQGSYNEQFF.

This clonotype was counted at least ten times. The chain carries TRBV27 and TRBJ2-7; 10 bases agree with TRBD1. The CDR3 is 16 amino acids. Germline CDR1 MNHEY, CDR2 SMNVEV (reference sequence). After removal of 5 bases from V and 0 bases from J, the junction contained 7 bases not matched to a gene. The CDR3 DNA sequence: TGTGCCAGCAGTACCCGGGACAGGGGATCCTCCTACGAGCAGTACTTC. Its protein product is CASSTRDRGSSYEQYF.

This chain links TRBV5-1 with TRBJ1-1; 7 bases align to TRBD1. The trim removed 4 bases at V and 3 bases at J, leaving 9 bases unmatched. This CDR3 region has 15 residues. Germline V gene data show CDR1 as SGHRS and CDR2 as YFSETQ. CDR3 in amino acids: CASSMGKGADTEAFF. The CDR3 region has the DNA TGCGCCAGCAGCATGGGGAAGGGGGCGGACACTGAAGCTTTCTTT.

This clonotype was seen more than once but under ten times. This rearrangement joins TRBV28 to TRBJ1-5; D possibly corresponds to TRBD1 (6 bases). CDR3 length: 15 amino acids. V was trimmed by 2 bases and J by 3 bases, leaving 11 bases between them. The germline V gene encodes CDR1 MDHEN and CDR2 SYDVKM. The CDR3 DNA follows: TGTGCCAGCAGTTTACAAGGGGGGCCCAATCAGCCCCAGCATTTT. Amino acids: CASSLQGGPNQPQHF.

Turning to this clonotype: A single base separates this from a much larger clone, so it may be a read error. The rearrangement uses TRBV20-1 and TRBJ2-2; D is uncertain. Trimming pared 6 bases from V and 1 base from J, leaving 18 bases between. The CDR3 covers 16 residues. Germline CDR1 is DFQATT and CDR2 is SNEGSKA (reference sequence). This chain's CDR3 is CSATNPRTENTGELFF. CDR3 bases: TGCAGTGCCACTAACCCTCGGACCGAGAACACCGGGGAGCTGTTTTTT.

This clonotype was picked up a small number of times. V gene TRBV30 combines with J gene TRBJ2-3; D call uncertain. CDR3 size: 13 residues. Per the germline V gene, CDR1 is GTSNPN and CDR2 is SVGIG (reference sequence). The V end lost 1 base, the J end lost 6 bases, and 11 bases lay between the germline ends. CDR3: CAWSGRLRDTQYF. Written as DNA, the CDR3 is TGTGCCTGGAGTGGACGCCTTCGCGATACGCAGTATTTT.

The chain recombines TRBV3-1 with TRBJ1-1; 10 bases map to TRBD1. The length of the CDR3 is 16 residues. Losses at the gene ends were 4 bases for V and 3 bases for J; bases not matched to a gene: 8. In germline, CDR1 is LGHDT, CDR2 YNNKEL (reference sequence). CDR3 in DNA: TGTGCCAGCAGCCGTGGGACAGGGGTCGTACACACTGAAGCTTTCTTT. Translation: CASSRGTGVVHTEAFF.

V gene TRBV12-3 or TRBV12-4 combines with J gene TRBJ2-5, with D perhaps matching TRBD2 (6 bases). The CDR3 has 13 residues. V gave up 1 base and J gave up 5 bases, with 8 bases separating them. The CDR3 DNA reads TGTGCCAGCAGTTTAGTTCGGGGGGAGACCCAGTACTTC. Protein sequence: CASSLVRGETQYF.

There are a few counts of this clonotype. The chain has TRBV15 and TRBJ1-6; D remains ambiguous. V lost 0 bases to trimming and J lost 4 bases, with 10 bases between them. In germline, CDR1 is LNHNV, CDR2 YYDKDF (reference sequence). The CDR3 covers 16 residues. The CDR3 nucleotides are TGTGCCACCAGCAGAGATTCGGACGGTTATAATTCACCCCTCCACTTT. It encodes CATSRDSDGYNSPLHF.

The rearrangement uses TRBV6-1 and TRBJ1-2; D gene ambiguous. Germline CDR1 is MNHNS and CDR2 is SASEGT. Trimming removed 6 bases at V and 7 bases at J, with 18 bases between. CDR3 length equals 14 residues. The CDR3 region is CASRSIGRVCGYTF. Written as DNA, the CDR3 is TGTGCCAGCAGATCCATAGGACGGGTATGTGGCTACACCTTC.

The rearrangement uses TRBV20-1 and TRBJ2-1; tentatively, D is TRBD1 or TRBD2 (5 bases each). V was cut by 3 bases and J by 8 bases, with 20 bases left in between. CDR3 length: 15 residues. The germline gives CDR1 DFQATT, CDR2 SNEGSKA (reference sequence). The CDR3 DNA follows: TGCAGTGCTAGCAACGGGGCCACTCCTATGGATGAGCAGTTCTTC. This encodes CSASNGATPMDEQFF.

In this sample, this clonotype turned up a few times. This chain links TRBV12-3 or TRBV12-4 with TRBJ2-1, with 11 bases that match TRBD2. V trimming: 6 bases; J trimming: 9 bases; junction bases outside the gene matches: 16. The CDR3 length is 17 residues. The CDR3 coding sequence is TGTGCCAGCAGGTTCCGTCTAGCGGGGGGCCTTTGGGGTGAGCAGTTCTTC. Residues: CASRFRLAGGLWGEQFF.

This clonotype was recorded at least ten times. CDR3 sequence: CASSFRDRDYLQETQYF. The CDR3 DNA is TGTGCCAGCAGTTTTCGGGACAGGGATTACCTCCAAGAGACCCAGTACTTC. The chain carries TRBV12-3 or TRBV12-4 and TRBJ2-5; 9 bases align to TRBD1. Losses at the gene ends were 3 bases for V and 1 base for J; bases not matched to a gene: 9. The CDR3 is 17 residues long.

The chain employs TRBV6-2 or TRBV6-3 and TRBJ2-2; no reliable D call. Germline assignment: CDR1 MNHEY and CDR2 SVGEGT. The CDR3 length is 13 residues. The V gene lost 6 bases and the J gene lost 4 bases, with 9 bases spanning the gap. The chain's CDR3 is CASSHSATGELFF. The CDR3 bases are TGTGCCAGCAGCCACTCCGCCACCGGGGAGCTGTTTTTT.

This clonotype was found many times. The J gene is TRBJ1-2, the V gene TRBV3-1; 9 bases are a match to TRBD1. CDR3 length: 14 residues. Trimming removed 3 bases from V and 7 bases from J; junction bases left unmatched: 6. CDR1 is LGHDT and CDR2 is YNNKEL in the germline V gene (reference sequence). CDR3: CASSQGQGPLGYTF. As DNA, the CDR3 is TGTGCCAGCAGCCAGGGACAGGGACCCCTTGGCTACACCTTC.

This clonotype was seen at least ten times. The rearrangement uses TRBV28 and TRBJ1-2, with D maybe TRBD1 (6 bases). The CDR3 is 16 residues long. Germline assignment: CDR1 MDHEN and CDR2 SYDVKM. V was trimmed by 3 bases and J by 7 bases, leaving 21 bases between them. This CDR3 is CASSFRHGQLQGGYTF. In DNA form, the CDR3 reads TGTGCCAGCAGTTTCCGACATGGACAGCTACAGGGTGGCTACACCTTC.

This clonotype was detected many times. The chain uses TRBV20-1 and TRBJ1-5; possibly TRBD1 for D (5 bases). The germline gives CDR1 DFQATT, CDR2 SNEGSKA (reference sequence). V lost 5 bases, J lost 0 bases, and 8 bases lay in between. The CDR3 has 13 residues. CDR3: CSAGGYSNQPQHF. CDR3 DNA sequence: TGCAGTGCTGGGGGATATAGCAATCAGCCCCAGCATTTT.

This clonotype was seen at least ten times. V gene TRBV20-1 combines with J gene TRBJ2-1, with 7 bases lining up with TRBD2. CDR1 DFQATT and CDR2 SNEGSKA come from the germline V gene (reference sequence). The CDR3 totals 15 residues. V shed 5 bases, J shed 0 bases, and the junction held 7 bases outside the gene matches. The CDR3 DNA sequence: TGCAGTGCTCCACGAGCGGGATCCTCCTACAATGAGCAGTTCTTC. Translation: CSAPRAGSSYNEQFF.